This T cell receptor (beta chain) is from a study of Graves' ophthalmopathy and Graves' hyperthyroidism. Investigators amplified TCR beta CDR3 regions from RNA transcripts. RT-PCR in the first round used HTBI primers; a second-round multiplex PCR followed. TCRdb re-derived calls from the multiplex PCR reads in MiXCR, one entry per CDR3 protein. The sample contains approximately 1.2 million distinct CDR3 sequences, 35% to 40% of which appear only once. V lost 4 bases and J 4 bases, leaving 17 bases between the germline ends. CDR3 length: 16 amino acids. Germline CDR1 is SGHRS and CDR2 is YFSETQ. The sample consisted of peripheral blood or thyroid tissue (not recorded which). The clonotype originates from an adult man with Graves' hyperthyroidism. This chain joins TRBV5-1 and TRBJ1-4; no definite D call. DNA of the CDR3: TGCGCCAGCAGCGATTACCTGGGTGGCGGTAATGAAAAACTGTTTTTT. It translates to CASSDYLGGGNEKLFF.